The 14 T cell receptor beta chains below all came from one sample that was sequenced in a study of vaccination and CD4 T cells after COVID-19. No antigens are known for them. The Oncomine TCR Beta short-read assay was applied to DNA of cultured CD4+ T cells. TCRdb itself ran the PCR reads through MiXCR, one entry per CDR3 protein. The data show about 12,000 distinct CDR3 sequences, less than 70% seen once. Treatment described: approximately 9-day PBMC culture with coronavirus spike peptide pools or control peptides (ViraFEST assay). Sequencing was done on a sample of CD4+ T cells from blood, cultured in vitro. The receptors were gathered from a human donor who had recovered from COVID-19.

The chain employs TRBV6-1 and TRBJ2-7, with D possibly being TRBD1 or TRBD2 (6 bases each). Trimming took 6 bases from V and 3 from J, leaving 24 bases between them. The germline V gene has CDR1 MNHNS and CDR2 SASEGT. The CDR3 has 17 residues. The DNA for the CDR3 is TGTGCCAGCAGAGGGGGGAGCCCTGGCGGAAACTTCTACGAGCAGTACTTC. This sequence encodes CASRGGSPGGNFYEQYF.

This clonotype showed up just once. This chain links TRBV12-3 or TRBV12-4 with TRBJ1-6; D is undetermined. The V end lost 7 bases, the J end lost 7 bases, and 14 bases lay between the germline ends. This CDR3 has 14 residues. CDR3 in DNA: TGTGCCAGCAATTCTGGGGTGGGGAATTCACCCCTCCACTTT. Amino acids: CASNSGVGNSPLHF.

CDR3 loop: CASSLATGRNTIYF. The CDR3 DNA is TGTGCCAGCAGCTTAGCGACTGGCCGGAACACCATATATTTT. V usage is TRBV7-2 and J usage is TRBJ1-3; D gene ambiguous. Germline-derived CDR1 and CDR2 are SGHTA and FQGNSA. V was shortened by 0 bases and J by 7 bases, with 10 bases between the two germline ends. This CDR3 comprises 14 residues. Variable domain in full (rest from reference TRBV7-2 and TRBJ1-3): GAGVSQSPSNKVTEKGKDVELRCDPISGHTALYWYRQSLGQGLEFLIYFQGNSAPDKSGLPSDRFSAERTGGSVSTLTIQRTQQEDSAVYLCASSLATGRNTIYFGEGSWLTVV.

This chain links TRBV7-2 with TRBJ1-2, with TRBD1 as a possible D gene (5 bases). Per germline, CDR1 SGHTA and CDR2 FQGNSA. The CDR3 length is 14 residues. Deletions cut 2 bases from V and 7 bases from J, with 14 bases between. CDR3 nucleotides: TGTGCCAGCAGCTTAAACAGGATTCAAGGTGGCTACACCTTC. This gives the protein CASSLNRIQGGYTF. The full variable domain, rest sourced from reference TRBV7-2 and TRBJ1-2, is GAGVSQSPSNKVTEKGKDVELRCDPISGHTALYWYRQSLGQGLEFLIYFQGNSAPDKSGLPSDRFSAERTGGSVSTLTIQRTQQEDSAVYLCASSLNRIQGGYTFGSGTRLTVV.

The chain employs TRBV18 and TRBJ2-1; maybe TRBD1 (6 bases). This CDR3 spans 14 amino acids. V lost 1 base, J lost 6 bases, and 10 bases lay in between. The germline V gene has CDR1 KGHSH and CDR2 LQKENI. The CDR3 protein is CASSPLPDSNEQFF. The CDR3 DNA reads as TGTGCCAGCTCACCACTACCGGACAGCAATGAGCAGTTCTTC.

The rearrangement links TRBV20-1 to TRBJ1-1; no definite D call. The V end lost 3 bases, the J end lost 3 bases, and 11 bases lay between the germline ends. The CDR3 runs 13 residues. Germline lookup yields CDR1 DFQATT and CDR2 SNEGSKA (reference sequence). In DNA, the CDR3 is TGCAGTGCTAGGGGCTCTACCCACACTGAAGCTTTCTTT. Protein sequence: CSARGSTHTEAFF.

This clonotype appeared a single time. The J gene is TRBJ2-3, the V gene TRBV20-1; TRBD1 matches at 7 bases. Trimming cost V 8 bases and J 2 bases; bases outside gene matches: 13. This CDR3 has 15 amino acids. In germline, CDR1 is DFQATT, CDR2 SNEGSKA (reference sequence). CDR3: CSPTPRDRITDTQYF. For the CDR3, the DNA is TGCAGTCCTACCCCCCGGGACAGAATCACAGATACGCAGTATTTT.

The chain recombines TRBV6-2 or TRBV6-3 with TRBJ2-2; 7 bases are shared with TRBD2. CDR1 is MNHEY and CDR2 is SVGEGT in the germline V gene. The CDR3 loop spans 14 amino acids. Germline trimming cut 6 bases from V and 6 bases from J; bases unmatched to any gene: 7. CDR3 protein: CASRRLALPGELFF. Written as DNA, the CDR3 is TGTGCCAGCAGGCGACTAGCTCTGCCCGGGGAGCTGTTTTTT.

CDR3 residues: CASTKGGGINQPQHF. In DNA form, the CDR3 reads TGTGCCAGCACTAAAGGGGGCGGAATTAATCAGCCCCAGCATTTT. The chain links TRBV28 to TRBJ1-5; 7 positions agree with TRBD1. CDR1 and CDR2 from the germline V gene are MDHEN and SYDVKM. V trimming: 7 bases; J trimming: 4 bases; junction bases outside the gene matches: 10. This CDR3 is 15 amino acids long.

Points on this clonotype: The junction departs from germline at one end; a sequencing error may be responsible. V usage is TRBV12-3 or TRBV12-4 and J usage is TRBJ2-1, with D unresolved. The CDR3 contains 12 residues. Written as DNA, the CDR3 is TGTGCCACCAGTCTTCCCCCAGGCCCGCAGTTCTTC. It translates to CATSLPPGPQFF.

The chain couples TRBV7-9 to TRBJ2-1; TRBD2 agrees at 10 bases. The CDR3 is 17 residues long. Germline V gene data show CDR1 as SEHNR and CDR2 as FQNEAQ (reference sequence). V shed 5 bases, J shed 2 bases, and the junction held 9 bases outside the gene matches. The CDR3 loop reads CASSESRSGRAYNEQFF. CDR3 DNA: TGTGCCAGCAGCGAGTCACGGAGCGGGAGGGCCTACAATGAGCAGTTCTTC.

This clonotype occurred a few times. J is TRBJ1-1 and V is TRBV20-1, with D possibly TRBD1 on 5 matching bases. Germline V gene data show CDR1 as DFQATT and CDR2 as SNEGSKA (reference sequence). The V and J ends lost 0 bases and 1 base respectively, with 15 bases between them. The CDR3 is 16 amino acids. In DNA form, the CDR3 reads TGCAGTGCTAGAGATCCGGGGGACGCTCAGAACACTGAAGCTTTCTTT. Protein sequence: CSARDPGDAQNTEAFF.

The chain carries TRBV27 and TRBJ2-7, with D perhaps given as TRBD1 or TRBD2 (5 bases each). V was pared by 5 bases and J by 3 bases, with 23 bases between. Germline V gene lookup returns CDR1 MNHEY and CDR2 SMNVEV (reference sequence). CDR3 length: 17 residues. The CDR3 sequence is CASSVTGLPSPRYEQYF. CDR3 nucleotide sequence: TGTGCCAGCAGTGTCACGGGGCTCCCCTCCCCGCGCTACGAGCAGTACTTC.

The chain joins TRBV20-1 to TRBJ2-3; D perhaps matches TRBD2 (6 bases). This CDR3 has 15 amino acids. V shed 3 bases and J shed 1 base, with 14 bases lying between them. The germline gives CDR1 DFQATT, CDR2 SNEGSKA (reference sequence). The CDR3 DNA follows: TGCAGTGCTAGTATACGGGAGAAAGGCACAGATACGCAGTATTTT. Amino acids: CSASIREKGTDTQYF.